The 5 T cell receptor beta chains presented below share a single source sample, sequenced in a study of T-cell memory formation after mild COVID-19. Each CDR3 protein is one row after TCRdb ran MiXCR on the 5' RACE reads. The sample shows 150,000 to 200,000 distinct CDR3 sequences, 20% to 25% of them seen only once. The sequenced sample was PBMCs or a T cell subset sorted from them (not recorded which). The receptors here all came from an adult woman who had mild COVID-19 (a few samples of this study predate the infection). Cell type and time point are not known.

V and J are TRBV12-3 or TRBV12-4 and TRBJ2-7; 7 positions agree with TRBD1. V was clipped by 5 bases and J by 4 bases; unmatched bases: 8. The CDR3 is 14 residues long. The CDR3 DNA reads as TGTGCCAGCAGTATGGGGGCAGGGGGATACGAGCAGTACTTC. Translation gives CASSMGAGGYEQYF.

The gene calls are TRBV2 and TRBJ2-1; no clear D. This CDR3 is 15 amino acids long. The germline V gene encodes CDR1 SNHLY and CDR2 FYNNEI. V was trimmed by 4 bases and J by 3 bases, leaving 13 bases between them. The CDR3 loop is CASSGTNSIYNEQFF. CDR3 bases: TGTGCCAGCAGTGGGACCAACTCCATCTACAATGAGCAGTTCTTC.

CDR3 nucleotide sequence: TGCAGTGCTAGGATGGACGGAGCGGGAAACACCATATATTTT. Amino acid sequence: CSARMDGAGNTIYF. The chain recombines TRBV20-1 with TRBJ1-3; D gene ambiguous. Germline loops: CDR1 DFQATT, CDR2 SNEGSKA (reference sequence). There are 14 residues in the CDR3. The V end was cut by 3 bases, the J end by 4 bases, with 13 bases between.

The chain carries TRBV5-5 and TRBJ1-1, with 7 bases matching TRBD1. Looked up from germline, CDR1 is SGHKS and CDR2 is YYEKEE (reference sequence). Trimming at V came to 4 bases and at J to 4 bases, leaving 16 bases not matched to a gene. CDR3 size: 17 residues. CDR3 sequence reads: CASSIDRVARRGTEAFF. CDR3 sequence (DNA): TGTGCCAGCAGCATCGACAGGGTCGCAAGGAGGGGCACTGAAGCTTTCTTT.

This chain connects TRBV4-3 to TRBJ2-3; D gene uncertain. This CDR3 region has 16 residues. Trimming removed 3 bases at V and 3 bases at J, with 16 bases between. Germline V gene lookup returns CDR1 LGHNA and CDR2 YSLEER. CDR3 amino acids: CASSQHRSDGTDTQYF. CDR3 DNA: TGCGCCAGCAGCCAGCATAGGAGCGACGGGACAGATACGCAGTATTTT.